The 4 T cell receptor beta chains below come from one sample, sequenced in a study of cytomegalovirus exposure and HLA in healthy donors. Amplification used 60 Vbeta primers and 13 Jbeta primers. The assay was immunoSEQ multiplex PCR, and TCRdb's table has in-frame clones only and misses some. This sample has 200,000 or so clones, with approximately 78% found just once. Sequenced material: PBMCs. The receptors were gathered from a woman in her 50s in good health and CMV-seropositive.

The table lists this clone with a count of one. CDR3 in DNA: TGTGCCAGCAGCTCCAACAGGGGATCTAGGAACACTGAAGCTTTCTTT. This encodes CASSSNRGSRNTEAFF. This rearrangement joins TRBV5-4 to TRBJ1-1, with 7 bases that match TRBD1. V lost 3 bases to trimming and J lost 1 base; unmatched junction nucleotides: 9. The CDR3 spans 16 residues. Germline V gene data show CDR1 as SGHNT and CDR2 as YYREEE (reference sequence).

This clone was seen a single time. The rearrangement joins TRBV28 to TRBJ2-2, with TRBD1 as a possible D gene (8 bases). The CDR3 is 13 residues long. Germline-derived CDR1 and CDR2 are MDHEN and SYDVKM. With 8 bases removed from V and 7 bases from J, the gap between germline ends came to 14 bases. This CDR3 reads CASRQGRDGELFF. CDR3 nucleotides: TGTGCCAGCCGACAGGGGAGGGACGGGGAGCTGTTTTTT.

In DNA form, the CDR3 reads TGTGCCAGCAGCCAAGCAGGGGGCTCGGGGGAGCAGTACTTC. It codes for CASSQAGGSGEQYF. The chain uses TRBV4-2 and TRBJ2-7, with TRBD1 matching over 8 bases. Germline V gives CDR1 LGHNA, CDR2 YNFKEQ. V gave up 1 base and J gave up 7 bases; unmatched junction bases: 6. The CDR3 is 14 amino acids.

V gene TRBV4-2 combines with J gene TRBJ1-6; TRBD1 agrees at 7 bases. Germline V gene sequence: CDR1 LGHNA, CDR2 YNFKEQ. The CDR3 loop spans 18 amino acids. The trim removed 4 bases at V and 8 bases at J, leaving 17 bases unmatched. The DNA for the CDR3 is TGTGCCAGCAGCCCCCGACAGGGATGGAGACTTGGGGATTCACCCCTCCACTTT. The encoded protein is CASSPRQGWRLGDSPLHF.